What follows are 27 T cell receptor beta chains derived from one specimen sequenced in a study of control samples from healthy donors and cancer patients. Here immunoSEQ multiplex PCR was the method, and the copy in TCRdb shows in-frame clones only, minus some. The data hold 140,000 or so clones, with roughly nine tenths observed a single time. Sequencing was performed on blood. These receptors were obtained from a young man in good health.

The chain combines TRBV13 with TRBJ2-7; the D gene could be TRBD1 or TRBD2 (5 bases each). Trimming pared 5 bases from V and 2 bases from J, leaving 13 bases between. Germline V gene lookup returns CDR1 PRHDT and CDR2 FYEKMQ (reference sequence). The CDR3 totals 14 residues. CDR3 DNA sequence: TGTGCCAGCAGCCTCAGGGACGGAGCCTACGAGCAGTACTTC. This gives the protein CASSLRDGAYEQYF.

The V call is TRBV29-1, the J call TRBJ1-1; 7 positions match TRBD1. The germline CDR1 and CDR2 sequences are SQVTM and ANQGSEA. The CDR3 has 13 residues. The V and J ends lost 4 bases and 8 bases, in that order; junction bases with no gene match: 10. The DNA of the CDR3 is TGCAGCGTTGCAACAGGGGTCGTAGGGGAAGCTTTCTTT. Protein sequence: CSVATGVVGEAFF.

This clone was picked up one time. This chain joins TRBV5-8 and TRBJ1-5; 7 nucleotides agree with TRBD1. There are 15 residues in the CDR3. Germline CDR1 SGHTS, CDR2 YDEGEE. Trimming at V came to 4 bases and at J to 0 bases, leaving 4 bases not matched to a gene. The CDR3 nucleotides read TGTGCCAGCAGCAAGGGACAGAATAGCAATCAGCCCCAGCATTTT. Translating it yields CASSKGQNSNQPQHF.

The rearrangement uses TRBV27 and TRBJ1-2; TRBD1 might be the D (5 bases). Germline CDR1 reads MNHEY; CDR2 reads SMNVEV (reference sequence). The CDR3 loop spans 13 amino acids. The V and J ends lost 3 bases and 8 bases respectively, with 13 bases between them. The CDR3 DNA reads as TGTGCCAGCAGTTTTAGGGGTCTAGAAGGCTACACCTTC. Its translation is CASSFRGLEGYTF.

The V call is TRBV28, the J call TRBJ1-2; perhaps TRBD1 as D (5 bases). V was clipped by 5 bases and J by 2 bases, with 6 bases between them. CDR1 is MDHEN, CDR2 SYDVKM, per germline. The CDR3 consists of 12 residues. CDR3 nucleotide sequence: TGTGCCAGCAGTGAGGGGAACTATGGCTACACCTTC. Translation gives CASSEGNYGYTF.

The chain joins TRBV11-2 to TRBJ2-2, with 9 bases fitting TRBD2. CDR1 SGHAT and CDR2 FQNNGV come from the germline V gene. This CDR3 has 16 amino acids. J lost 4 bases, V lost 5 bases, and 8 bases had no gene match. The CDR3 protein is CASSPPGTSLTGELFF. In DNA form, the CDR3 reads TGTGCCAGCAGCCCGCCCGGGACTAGCCTCACCGGGGAGCTGTTTTTT. The full variable domain, completed using reference TRBV11-2 and TRBJ2-2, is EAGVAQSPRYKIIEKRQSVAFWCNPISGHATLYWYQQILGQGPKLLIQFQNNGVVDDSQLPKDRFSAERLKGVDSTLKIQPAKLEDSAVYLCASSPPGTSLTGELFFGEGSRLTVL.

The gene calls are TRBV9 and TRBJ2-6, with D perhaps matching TRBD1 (5 bases). Germline V gene sequence: CDR1 SGDLS, CDR2 YYNGEE. CDR3 length: 18 residues. Trimming left V 1 base short and J 4 bases short, with 18 bases between. CDR3 residues: CASSVMDTSRAGANVLTF. DNA for the CDR3: TGTGCCAGCAGCGTAATGGACACCTCAAGGGCGGGGGCCAACGTCCTGACTTTC.

The V call is TRBV6-5, the J call TRBJ1-1, with D possibly being TRBD1 (6 bases). Between the trimmed V and J ends, which lost 7 bases and 8 bases, there was a span of 17 bases. Germline CDR1 reads MNHEY; CDR2 reads SVGAGI. The CDR3 is 13 amino acids. The CDR3 loop reads CASIPKGGSEAFF. The CDR3 nucleotides are TGTGCCAGCATTCCCAAGGGGGGGTCAGAAGCTTTCTTT.

The chain recombines TRBV5-5 with TRBJ2-7; a weak D match, TRBD1 (6 bases). Deletions cut 6 bases from V and 6 bases from J, with 16 bases between. The germline V gene encodes CDR1 SGHKS and CDR2 YYEKEE (reference sequence). This CDR3 has 13 amino acids. The CDR3 region is CASTRNRAGEQYF. The CDR3 coding sequence is TGTGCCAGCACCCGTAACAGGGCGGGCGAGCAGTACTTC.

The gene calls are TRBV5-4 and TRBJ2-5; TRBD1 agrees at 8 bases. The CDR3 totals 13 residues. The germline V gene has CDR1 SGHNT and CDR2 YYREEE (reference sequence). With V trimmed by 4 bases and J by 4 bases, 3 bases remained unmatched. The DNA of the CDR3 is TGTGCCAGCAGCCAGGGGGCGGGAGAGACCCAGTACTTC. Translated: CASSQGAGETQYF.

This CDR3 is CASSQGTLGQPQHF. The CDR3 nucleotides are TGTGCCAGCAGCCAAGGAACCCTTGGCCAGCCCCAGCATTTT. The chain is built from TRBV3-1 (or the pseudogene TRBV3-2) and TRBJ1-5, with unresolved D. The CDR3 extends over 14 amino acids. CDR1 and CDR2 (germline): LGHDT, YNNKEL (reference sequence). V lost 1 base and J 7 bases, leaving 11 bases between the germline ends.

The chain uses TRBV6-2 or TRBV6-3 and TRBJ2-7, with a possible D match to TRBD2 (6 bases). Trimming removed 0 bases from V and 2 bases from J, with 20 bases in between. This CDR3 is 18 amino acids long. Germline CDR1 is MNHEY and CDR2 is SVGEGT. CDR3 nucleotide sequence: TGTGCCAGCAGTTACTCGAGGGGACTCCCGAATCGAGCCTACGAGCAGTACTTC. The encoded protein is CASSYSRGLPNRAYEQYF.

The chain is built from TRBV11-1 and TRBJ2-7; TRBD2 aligns across 8 bases. Germline values: CDR1 SGHAT, CDR2 FQDESV (reference sequence). V trimming: 5 bases; J trimming: 2 bases; junction bases outside the gene matches: 5. This CDR3 spans 14 amino acids. The CDR3 bases are TGTGCCAGCAGCGATAGCGGGACCGCCTACGAGCAGTACTTC. Protein sequence: CASSDSGTAYEQYF.

The V call is TRBV9, the J call TRBJ2-3, with 7 bases aligning to TRBD2. Germline assignment: CDR1 SGDLS and CDR2 YYNGEE. V shed 3 bases and J 3 bases; nucleotides not matched to a gene: 13. The CDR3 extends over 17 amino acids. In DNA, the CDR3 is TGTGCCAGCAGCGCAACGCCTAGCGGAATGGGTACAGATACGCAGTATTTT. This gives the protein CASSATPSGMGTDTQYF.

This chain uses TRBV11-3 with TRBJ2-1; maybe TRBD1 (5 bases). CDR1 is SGHNT, CDR2 YENEEA, per germline. CDR3 size: 14 residues. V gave up 1 base and J gave up 8 bases, with 12 bases separating them. CDR3: CASSLVPEQDEQFF. CDR3 nucleotide sequence: TGTGCCAGCAGCTTAGTTCCAGAACAGGATGAGCAGTTCTTC.

This clone was detected only once. The chain couples TRBV11-1 to TRBJ2-7; D uncertain. CDR1 is SGHAT, CDR2 FQDESV, per germline (reference sequence). V lost 4 bases, J lost 2 bases, and 12 bases lay in between. The CDR3 loop spans 14 amino acids. The CDR3 reads CASSSSRAPYEQYF. CDR3 coding DNA: TGTGCCAGCAGCTCGTCTAGGGCTCCCTACGAGCAGTACTTC. The variable domain in full, with the rest retrieved from reference TRBV11-1 and TRBJ2-7, is EAEVAQSPRYKITEKSQAVAFWCDPISGHATLYWYRQILGQGPELLVQFQDESVVDDSQLPKDRFSAERLKGVDSTLKIQPAELGDSAMYLCASSSSRAPYEQYFGPGTRLTVT.

This chain connects TRBV28 to TRBJ1-1; no definite D call. CDR3 length: 11 amino acids. CDR1 and CDR2 (germline): MDHEN, SYDVKM. Trimming removed 8 bases at V and 4 bases at J, with 8 bases between. The CDR3 region is CASGVSTEAFF. Written as DNA, the CDR3 is TGTGCCAGCGGCGTAAGCACTGAAGCTTTCTTT. Variable domain in full (rest from reference TRBV28 and TRBJ1-1): DVKVTQSSRYLVKRTGEKVFLECVQDMDHENMFWYRQDPGLGLRLIYFSYDVKMKEKGDIPEGYSVSREKKERFSLILESASTNQTSMYLCASGVSTEAFFGQGTRLTVV.

The V call is TRBV20-1, the J call TRBJ2-7, with D perhaps matching TRBD1 or TRBD2 (5 bases each). There are 10 residues in the CDR3. The V and J ends lost 6 bases and 7 bases respectively, with 10 bases between them. Germline lookup yields CDR1 DFQATT and CDR2 SNEGSKA (reference sequence). For the CDR3, the DNA is TGCAGTGCAGTGGGGGTAGAGCAGTACTTC. This gives the protein CSAVGVEQYF.

DNA for the CDR3: TGTGCCAGCAGCTTGACTAGCGGGGAGGGAAACATTCAGTACTTC. Translating gives CASSLTSGEGNIQYF. The chain employs TRBV7-6 and TRBJ2-4; 11 bases line up with TRBD2. This CDR3 has 15 amino acids. The germline CDR1 and CDR2 sequences are SGHVS and FNYEAQ. V lost 3 bases, J lost 6 bases, and 4 bases stayed unmatched.

The V and J genes are TRBV9 and TRBJ2-5, with 8 bases lining up with TRBD2. CDR3 length: 16 residues. Germline CDR1 and CDR2: SGDLS and YYNGEE. V lost 0 bases to trimming and J lost 5 bases; unmatched junction nucleotides: 9. The CDR3 DNA is TGTGCCAGCAGCGTAGGTTTGAGCGGGAGCGTGGAGACCCAGTACTTC. This encodes CASSVGLSGSVETQYF.

The rearrangement joins TRBV4-3 to TRBJ2-1; unclear D gene. With 2 bases removed from V and 5 bases from J, the gap between germline ends came to 4 bases. The germline gives CDR1 LGHNA, CDR2 YSLEER. The CDR3 consists of 12 residues. DNA for the CDR3: TGCGCCAGCAGCCAATATAACAATGAGCAGTTCTTC. Its translation: CASSQYNNEQFF.

This chain links TRBV4-1 with TRBJ2-1; 7 bases fit TRBD1. Germline V gives CDR1 MGHRA, CDR2 YSYEKL. The CDR3 sequence is 16 residues long. V gave up 4 bases and J gave up 6 bases; unmatched junction bases: 12. CDR3 bases: TGCGCCAGCAGCCGAGACGAGACAGGGTCGGGCAATGAGCAGTTCTTC. Translation gives CASSRDETGSGNEQFF.

The chain uses TRBV4-1 and TRBJ2-1; 9 bases fit TRBD1. The CDR3 sequence is 18 residues long. Germline lookup yields CDR1 MGHRA and CDR2 YSYEKL. V dropped 4 bases and J dropped 7; count of bases not matched to a gene: 17. The CDR3 reads CASSPVVQGARLRNEQFF. DNA for the CDR3: TGCGCCAGCAGCCCAGTCGTACAGGGGGCGCGGCTAAGGAATGAGCAGTTCTTC.

This clone was observed a few times. This sequence joins TRBV7-2 and TRBJ2-3; 10 nucleotides match TRBD2. This CDR3 contains 15 residues. Germline assignment: CDR1 SGHTA and CDR2 FQGNSA. Germline trimming cut 4 bases from V and 2 bases from J; bases unmatched to any gene: 3. The CDR3 DNA reads as TGTGCCAGCAGCTGGACTAGCGGAGTCACAGATACGCAGTATTTT. This encodes CASSWTSGVTDTQYF.

In its sample, this clone was seen a few times. The rearrangement links TRBV6-2 or TRBV6-3 to TRBJ1-6; D is perhaps TRBD1 (6 bases). Germline CDR1 is MNHEY and CDR2 is SVGEGT. The CDR3 is made up of 13 amino acids. The ends were cut back, 5 bases at V and 7 bases at J, with 9 bases in the middle. The CDR3 reads CASSRTENSPLHF. The CDR3 DNA reads as TGTGCCAGCAGTCGGACAGAAAATTCACCCCTCCACTTT.

The rearrangement links TRBV19 to TRBJ2-7, with TRBD1 matching 8 bases. CDR1 LNHDA and CDR2 SQIVND come from the germline V gene (reference sequence). The CDR3 covers 13 residues. The junction had 6 bases not matched to a gene; V was cut back by 8 bases and J by 3 bases. For the CDR3, the DNA is TGTGCCAGTTCCCCCGGGACAGGCTACGAGCAGTACTTC. Translated: CASSPGTGYEQYF. Full variable domain (remainder filled in from reference TRBV19 and TRBJ2-7): DGGITQSPKYLFRKEGQNVTLSCEQNLNHDAMYWYRQDPGQGLRLIYYSQIVNDFQKGDIAEGYSVSREKKESFPLTVTSAQKNPTAFYLCASSPGTGYEQYFGPGTRLTVT.

The V call is TRBV20-1, the J call TRBJ2-1; D call uncertain. Germline loops: CDR1 DFQATT, CDR2 SNEGSKA (reference sequence). The V gene lost 5 bases and the J gene lost 7 bases, with 6 bases spanning the gap. The CDR3 loop spans 10 amino acids. The CDR3 here is CSARSNEQFF. The CDR3 DNA is TGCAGTGCTCGATCGAATGAGCAGTTCTTC.